The sequence of this T cell receptor (beta chain) was determined in a study of control samples from healthy donors and cancer patients. Assay: immunoSEQ multiplex PCR; the TCRdb copy retains only in-frame clones and omits some. The repertoire holds roughly 120,000 clones, with roughly 91% as singletons. The CDR3 runs to 15 residues. With 5 bases removed from V and 8 bases from J, the gap between germline ends came to 16 bases. Germline CDR1 is MNHEY and CDR2 is SMNVEV (reference sequence). This clone has just one count. This TCR was sampled from a man in his forties or fifties with head and neck cancer. The V gene is TRBV27, the J gene TRBJ1-6, with a weak D call TRBD1 (6 bases). Source material: PBMCs. This chain's CDR3 is CASSRGTWLDSPLHF. Written as DNA, the CDR3 is TGTGCCAGCAGTCGAGGGACATGGTTAGATTCACCCCTCCACTTT.